Sequencing of this T cell receptor beta chain was carried out in a study of radiotherapy plus CTLA-4 blockade in lung cancer. Study at large: Among enrolled patients, 15% to 20% responded and 31% achieved disease control.

Worth noting for this clone: Its antigen is unidentified.

This CDR3 is built from 11 residues. Germline CDR1 is GTSNPN and CDR2 is SVGIG (reference sequence). V lost 5 bases and J 3 bases, leaving 8 bases between the germline ends. Profiling relied on immunoSEQ multiplex PCR, and the TCRdb table lists in-frame clones only, not all of them. The sample records tens of thousands of clones, around nine tenths being singletons. Focal radiation plus CTLA-4 blockade with ipilimumab was given to patients with chemo-refractory metastatic non-small-cell lung cancer. Study observations and caveats: Early blood T cell clone changes and increased post-radiation serum interferon-beta were reportedly the strongest response predictors. Clones derived from tumor TCRs expanded in blood after radiotherapy plus ipilimumab.

This TCR was recovered from a human donor with non-small cell lung cancer that progressed on radiotherapy plus ipilimumab. The sample consisted of peripheral blood, taken from a patient treated with radiotherapy plus ipilimumab. The rearrangement links TRBV30 to TRBJ2-7; D is uncertain. CDR3 sequence (DNA): TGTGCCTGGGGGGAATTCTACGAGCAGTACTTC. This gives the protein CAWGEFYEQYF.